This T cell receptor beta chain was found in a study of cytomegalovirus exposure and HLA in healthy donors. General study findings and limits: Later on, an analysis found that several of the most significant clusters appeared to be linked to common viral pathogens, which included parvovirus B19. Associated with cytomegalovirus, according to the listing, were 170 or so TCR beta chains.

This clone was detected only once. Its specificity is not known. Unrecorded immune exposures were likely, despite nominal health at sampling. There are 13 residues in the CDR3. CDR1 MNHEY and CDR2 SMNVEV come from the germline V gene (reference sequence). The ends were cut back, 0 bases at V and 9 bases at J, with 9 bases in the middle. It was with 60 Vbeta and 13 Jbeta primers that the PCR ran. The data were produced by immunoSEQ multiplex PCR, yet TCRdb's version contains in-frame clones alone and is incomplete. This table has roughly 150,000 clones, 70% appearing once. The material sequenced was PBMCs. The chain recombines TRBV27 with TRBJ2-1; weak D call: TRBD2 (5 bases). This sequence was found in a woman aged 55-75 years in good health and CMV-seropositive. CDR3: CASSLSSSSEQFF. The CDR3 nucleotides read TGTGCCAGCAGTTTATCTTCTAGCTCTGAGCAGTTCTTC.